This T cell receptor (beta chain) was recorded in a study of T cell changes during pregnancy in multiple sclerosis. The repertoire was sequenced with immunoSEQ multiplex PCR; TCRdb's copy has only in-frame clones and lacks some. This sample carries some 69,000 clones, approximately 92% of them seen once, and the ten largest clones take roughly 2.1%. The V end was cut by 4 bases, the J end by 8 bases, with 17 bases between. The CDR3 totals 14 residues. In germline, CDR1 is LGHNA, CDR2 YSLEER. The genes are TRBV4-3 and TRBJ1-2, with a possible D match to TRBD1 (5 bases). The sequences come from peripheral blood, collected in the second trimester of pregnancy. This TCR was sampled from a female donor in good health, enrolled as a control in a pregnancy study. CDR3 sequence: CASSRIGTPGGYTF. CDR3 in DNA: TGCGCCAGCAGCCGCATCGGGACTCCGGGGGGCTACACCTTC.